This TCR beta chain came from a study of T-cell reconstitution after alpha-beta-depleted transplantation in children. The TCRbeta library was prepared with unique molecular identifiers. TCRdb ran MiXCR on the PCR reads and lists one entry per CDR3 protein. The table lists about 640,000 distinct CDR3 sequences, over 10% of them singletons. The CDR3 is made up of 17 amino acids. Findings and caveats of the study: The main origin of T-cell counts and diversity one year after transplant was newly produced T cells.

The sample holds many counts of this clonotype. The antigen is undetermined. The starting material was PBMCs, mostly from graft donor cells, obtained 360 days after TCRalphabeta/CD19-depleted stem cell transplant. The chain joins TRBV21-1 to TRBJ2-1; the table's D gene call, TRBD2, was not cross checked with the DNA. TRBV21-1 is reported as a pseudogene. This TCR was recovered from a male patient under 18 who had a stem cell transplant for acute myeloid leukemia, so the T cells may come from the graft donor. The CDR3 loop reads CASSKAEEERDENEQFF. The DNA for the CDR3 is TGTGCCAGCAGCAAAGCGGAGGAGGAGCGGGACGAGAATGAGCAGTTCTTC.